This note documents a single T cell receptor beta chain sequence. This CDR3 has 15 residues. The V and J ends lost 5 bases and 1 base respectively, with 12 bases between them. Germline V gene lookup returns CDR1 MDHEN and CDR2 SYDVKM. A J-beta primer mix and a sample-barcoded 5' primer were used in a second PCR of about 6 to 12 cycles. A 12-random-nucleotide template-switch adaptor tagged each cDNA molecule. From the 5' RACE reads, TCRdb called clonotypes with MiXCR, one entry per CDR3 protein. The table shows about 840,000 distinct CDR3 sequences, with 25% to 35% occurring only once. The sample is drawn from a study of blood T cells in healthy people across ages. These sequences were also reported in another study, on T cells of mothers and their children. That paper states: Three healthy Caucasian mothers gave samples, and so did their six children.

Sequencing was done on a sample of blood. The J gene is TRBJ1-5, the V gene TRBV28; possibly TRBD1 for D (6 bases). The sequence came from a woman aged 40-49 years in good health. CDR3 amino acids: CASSLTGISNQPQHF. CDR3 coding DNA: TGTGCCAGCAGTCTGACAGGTATAAGCAATCAGCCCCAGCATTTT. Full variable domain (outside the CDR3, taken from reference TRBV28 and TRBJ1-5): DVKVTQSSRYLVKRTGEKVFLECVQDMDHENMFWYRQDPGLGLRLIYFSYDVKMKEKGDIPEGYSVSREKKERFSLILESASTNQTSMYLCASSLTGISNQPQHFGDGTRLSIL.